This TCR beta chain was recovered during a study of blood T cell repertoires in COVID-19. About the research overall: The cDNA or gDNA used as material had been derived from T cells, B-cell-depleted T cells, or PBMCs.

Germline-derived CDR1 and CDR2 are SEHNR and FQNEAQ (reference sequence). CDR3 size: 14 residues. Losses at the gene ends were 0 bases for V and 5 bases for J; bases not matched to a gene: 3. In the original workflow: How many nucleated cells were present was estimated from reference gene primer amplification. The repertoire was sequenced with immunoSEQ multiplex PCR; TCRdb's copy has only in-frame clones and lacks some. V, J and clone size are taken as reported in that table, and D and trimming were inferred from the DNA itself. The sample contains approximately 390,000 clones, roughly 86% of which appear only once.

Material for sequencing was PBMCs or T cells enriched from blood (not recorded which). This receptor was taken from a woman aged 40 to 50 with acute COVID-19. V is TRBV7-9 and J is TRBJ1-2; TRBD1 aligns across 7 bases. The CDR3 protein is CASSLARGSYGYTF. CDR3 DNA: TGTGCCAGCAGCTTAGCCAGGGGGTCGTATGGCTACACCTTC.